Listed here are 31 T cell receptor beta chains from one sample, sequenced in a study of blood T cell repertoires in COVID-19. The method was immunoSEQ multiplex PCR; TCRdb's version includes in-frame clones alone and lacks a portion of them. The table has 250,000 to 350,000 clones, roughly nine tenths seen once; the top ten hold 5.5% to 7%. Sequenced material: PBMCs or T cells enriched from blood (not recorded which). These TCRs come from a woman aged 35 to 49 who had recovered from COVID-19.

The chain combines TRBV10-2 with TRBJ1-1; 8 bases match TRBD1. Germline V gives CDR1 WSHSY, CDR2 SAAADI. This CDR3 is built from 13 residues. After removal of 6 bases from V and 5 bases from J, the junction contained 5 bases not matched to a gene. The CDR3 here is CASRRQGATEAFF. CDR3 DNA: TGCGCCAGCAGGCGGCAGGGGGCAACTGAAGCTTTCTTT.

The chain carries TRBV2 and TRBJ2-7, with a tentative D call TRBD2 (5 bases). Per the germline V gene, CDR1 is SNHLY and CDR2 is FYNNEI. Trimming removed 8 bases from V and 0 bases from J, with 14 bases in between. This CDR3 comprises 14 residues. Here the CDR3 reads CASRGEPPSYEQYF. CDR3 DNA: TGTGCCAGCCGTGGGGAGCCCCCCTCCTACGAGCAGTACTTC.

The chain uses TRBV6-2 or TRBV6-3 and TRBJ1-1; tentative D call: TRBD1 (5 bases). V lost 4 bases and J lost 8, with 14 bases in between. The CDR3 has 13 residues. The germline CDR1 and CDR2 sequences are MNHEY and SVGEGT. The CDR3 DNA sequence: TGTGCCAGCAGTTCTACCAAGGGGCCGGAAGCTTTCTTT. This translates into CASSSTKGPEAFF.

This chain connects TRBV6-5 to TRBJ1-3; tentatively, D is TRBD1 (5 bases). CDR1 is MNHEY and CDR2 is SVGAGI in the germline V gene. This CDR3 is built from 13 residues. V was cut by 6 bases and J by 4 bases, with 10 bases left in between. The CDR3 region is CASSSDTGNTIYF. The CDR3 region has the DNA TGTGCCAGCAGCTCGGACACAGGAAACACCATATATTTT.

J is TRBJ1-1 and V is TRBV28; TRBD1 matches at 9 bases. This CDR3 has 16 residues. CDR1 and CDR2 (germline): MDHEN, SYDVKM. The V gene end was trimmed by 6 bases and the J gene end by 1 base; junction bases not matched to a gene: 9. CDR3 coding DNA: TGTGCCAGCAGCTCACAGGGGGCCCCCGGGAACACTGAAGCTTTCTTT. Amino acids: CASSSQGAPGNTEAFF.

This clone was seen only a few times. Other nucleotide sequences from this sample produce the same CDR3. The rearrangement uses TRBV28 and TRBJ2-1; 8 positions match TRBD2. J lost 3 bases, V lost 6 bases, and 7 bases had no gene match. The germline CDR1 and CDR2 sequences are MDHEN and SYDVKM. The CDR3 has 15 residues. Written as DNA, the CDR3 is TGTGCCAGCAGACCTCTAGCGGGTGGCTACAATGAGCAGTTCTTC. It encodes CASRPLAGGYNEQFF.

The chain couples TRBV9 to TRBJ2-7; 8 nucleotides agree with TRBD2. Germline CDR1 reads SGDLS; CDR2 reads YYNGEE. The J segment lost 1 base and the V segment lost 0 bases, leaving 6 bases of the junction unmatched. This CDR3 region has 16 residues. This chain's CDR3 is CASSVGSSGSSYEQYF. The CDR3 DNA reads as TGTGCCAGCAGCGTAGGATCCAGCGGGAGTTCCTACGAGCAGTACTTC.

The chain has TRBV25-1 and TRBJ2-7; 15 positions match TRBD2. Looked up from germline, CDR1 is MGHDK and CDR2 is SYGVNS. V dropped 6 bases and J dropped 1; count of bases not matched to a gene: 4. This CDR3 comprises 16 residues. CDR3 sequence reads: CASRGTSGRSSYEQYF. The CDR3 DNA reads TGTGCCAGCAGAGGGACTAGCGGGAGGTCGTCCTACGAGCAGTACTTC.

CDR3 nucleotides: TGTGCCAGCAGCGCCTTTCAGGGGCGCGGGGAGCTGTTTTTT. Protein sequence: CASSAFQGRGELFF. This rearrangement joins TRBV11-1 to TRBJ2-2; TRBD1 might be the D (6 bases). Between the trimmed V and J ends, which lost 5 bases and 7 bases, there was a span of 14 bases. The germline CDR1 and CDR2 sequences are SGHAT and FQDESV (reference sequence). The CDR3 loop spans 14 amino acids.

The rearrangement links TRBV6-5 to TRBJ1-4; 9 nucleotides agree with TRBD1. There are 14 residues in the CDR3. V trimming: 6 bases; J trimming: 6 bases; junction bases outside the gene matches: 5. Germline values: CDR1 MNHEY, CDR2 SVGAGI. CDR3 in DNA: TGTGCCAGCAGGACAGGGGGGTATGATGAAAAACTGTTTTTT. Translation: CASRTGGYDEKLFF.

This chain uses TRBV18 with TRBJ2-1, with a weak D call TRBD1 (7 bases). Germline V lookup: CDR1 KGHSH, CDR2 LQKENI. The CDR3 is 16 amino acids. V was cut by 1 base and J by 7 bases, with 17 bases left in between. The CDR3 nucleotides are TGTGCCAGCTCACCACTGGCCAGGGGGGCTGGTAATGAGCAGTTCTTC. Translated: CASSPLARGAGNEQFF.

V is TRBV19 and J is TRBJ1-2; TRBD1 matches 8 bases. Germline loops: CDR1 LNHDA, CDR2 SQIVND (reference sequence). The CDR3 runs 14 residues. After removal of 3 bases from V and 7 bases from J, the junction contained 7 bases not matched to a gene. The CDR3 DNA follows: TGTGCCAGTAGTATCCGGGACAGGACAAGTGGCTACACCTTC. It is translated as CASSIRDRTSGYTF.

This clone was recorded only once. The rearrangement links TRBV12-3 or TRBV12-4 to TRBJ2-3, with no clear D. Trimming removed 3 bases from V and 3 bases from J, with 7 bases in between. The CDR3 length is 13 residues. CDR3 region: CASSLTRTDTQYF. The CDR3 DNA reads TGTGCCAGCAGTTTGACGCGGACAGATACGCAGTATTTT.

The gene calls are TRBV10-3 and TRBJ2-3, with TRBD2 identical over 11 bases. This CDR3 contains 15 residues. CDR1 is ENHRY and CDR2 is SYGVKD in the germline V gene. After removal of 3 bases from V and 7 bases from J, the junction contained 6 bases not matched to a gene. The CDR3 is CAISEPIAGGNTQYF. DNA of the CDR3: TGTGCCATCAGTGAACCCATAGCGGGAGGGAATACGCAGTATTTT.

The chain employs TRBV6-2 or TRBV6-3 and TRBJ1-1; a possible D gene is TRBD1 (5 bases). In germline, CDR1 is MNHEY, CDR2 SVGEGT. This CDR3 has 15 amino acids. Between the trimmed V and J ends, which lost 2 bases and 2 bases, there was a span of 12 bases. The CDR3 loop is CASSYPRGTNTEAFF. The CDR3 DNA reads TGTGCCAGCAGTTACCCCCGGGGGACTAACACTGAAGCTTTCTTT.

This clone has only one observation. The chain has TRBV5-1 and TRBJ1-1; 7 bases agree with TRBD1. Per the germline V gene, CDR1 is SGHRS and CDR2 is YFSETQ. The CDR3 totals 15 residues. The J segment lost 0 bases and the V segment lost 4 bases, leaving 6 bases of the junction unmatched. The CDR3 loop is CASSEQQGMNTEAFF. The CDR3 DNA sequence: TGCGCCAGCAGCGAACAACAGGGGATGAACACTGAAGCTTTCTTT.

This chain connects TRBV7-6 to TRBJ1-2, with 9 bases fitting TRBD1. Germline values: CDR1 SGHVS, CDR2 FNYEAQ. V lost 5 bases to trimming and J lost 8 bases; unmatched junction nucleotides: 3. This CDR3 comprises 12 residues. The CDR3 region has the DNA TGTGCCAGCAGCGGGACAGGGTTCGGCTACACCTTC. This gives the protein CASSGTGFGYTF.

This chain links TRBV19 with TRBJ2-1; 8 bases line up with TRBD2. Per germline, CDR1 LNHDA and CDR2 SQIVND (reference sequence). The CDR3 runs 16 residues. J lost 1 base, V lost 6 bases, and 8 bases had no gene match. The chain's CDR3 is CASSRVSGVSYNEQFF. CDR3 coding DNA: TGTGCCAGTAGCAGGGTTAGCGGGGTTTCCTACAATGAGCAGTTCTTC.

This chain uses TRBV2 with TRBJ2-7; D is uncertain. Germline V gives CDR1 SNHLY, CDR2 FYNNEI. Trimming stripped 3 bases from V and 2 bases from J, with 11 bases between. CDR3 length: 14 amino acids. The CDR3 bases are TGTGCCAGCAGTGACTACGGCGAGGCCTACGAGCAGTACTTC. Translating it yields CASSDYGEAYEQYF.

The chain employs TRBV5-4 and TRBJ2-1; 7 nucleotides match TRBD2. Trimming at V came to 0 bases and at J to 7 bases, leaving 7 bases not matched to a gene. Germline V lookup: CDR1 SGHNT, CDR2 YYREEE (reference sequence). The CDR3 length is 15 residues. This CDR3 is CASSLEGLRENEQFF. CDR3 in DNA: TGTGCCAGCAGCTTGGAGGGACTACGGGAGAATGAGCAGTTCTTC. The variable domain in full, with the rest retrieved from reference TRBV5-4 and TRBJ2-1, is ETGVTQSPTHLIKTRGQQVTLRCSSQSGHNTVSWYQQALGQGPQFIFQYYREEENGRGNFPPRFSGLQFPNYSSELNVNALELDDSALYLCASSLEGLRENEQFFGPGTRLTVL.

J is TRBJ2-1 and V is TRBV7-8; D ambiguous. The V and J ends lost 0 bases and 2 bases respectively, with 14 bases between them. The germline V gene has CDR1 SGHVS and CDR2 FQNEAQ. The length of the CDR3 is 17 residues. The CDR3 DNA follows: TGTGCCAGCAGCTTAGCCCTGAGACTTGCCCCCTACAATGAGCAGTTCTTC. Translating gives CASSLALRLAPYNEQFF.

The V call is TRBV20-1, the J call TRBJ2-1, with 8 positions matching TRBD2. The V gene end was trimmed by 3 bases and the J gene end by 0 bases; junction bases not matched to a gene: 4. Germline CDR1 and CDR2: DFQATT and SNEGSKA (reference sequence). There are 15 residues in the CDR3. The CDR3 bases are TGCAGTGCTAGTGAGCGGGGGAGCTCCTACAATGAGCAGTTCTTC. Residues: CSASERGSSYNEQFF.

The rearrangement uses TRBV28 and TRBJ2-7; 8 bases align to TRBD1. Germline CDR1 is MDHEN and CDR2 is SYDVKM. V lost 10 bases, J lost 7 bases, and 9 bases stayed unmatched. The CDR3 has 12 residues. The CDR3 protein is CATTDRAREQYF. CDR3 bases: TGTGCCACTACGGACAGGGCTCGAGAGCAGTACTTC. Drawing the rest from reference TRBV28 and TRBJ2-7, the complete variable domain is DVKVTQSSRYLVKRTGEKVFLECVQDMDHENMFWYRQDPGLGLRLIYFSYDVKMKEKGDIPEGYSVSREKKERFSLILESASTNQTSMYLCATTDRAREQYFGPGTRLTVT.

The rearrangement uses TRBV5-1 and TRBJ1-5; D unclear. V was trimmed by 4 bases and J by 4 bases, leaving 3 bases between them. This CDR3 spans 11 amino acids. Germline lookup yields CDR1 SGHRS and CDR2 YFSETQ. This CDR3 reads CASSRNQPQHF. CDR3 sequence (DNA): TGCGCCAGCAGCCGTAATCAGCCCCAGCATTTT.

The rearrangement joins TRBV5-1 to TRBJ2-1; unclear D gene. The V gene lost 4 bases and the J gene lost 0 bases, with 14 bases spanning the gap. The CDR3 runs 16 residues. Looked up from germline, CDR1 is SGHRS and CDR2 is YFSETQ. CDR3 sequence (DNA): TGCGCCAGCAGCCAATTCACCACAAACTCCTACAATGAGCAGTTCTTC. Its protein product is CASSQFTTNSYNEQFF.

The chain couples TRBV19 to TRBJ1-2; D gene unclear. There are 14 residues in the CDR3. Germline CDR1 is LNHDA and CDR2 is SQIVND (reference sequence). V was pared by 6 bases and J by 3 bases, with 14 bases between. CDR3 region: CASRAATIDYGYTF. The CDR3, as DNA: TGTGCCAGTAGAGCCGCGACAATCGACTATGGCTACACCTTC.

The chain has TRBV2 and TRBJ2-5; TRBD1 matches 7 bases. J lost 5 bases, V lost 7 bases, and 10 bases had no gene match. The CDR3 runs 14 residues. Per germline, CDR1 SNHLY and CDR2 FYNNEI. CDR3 loop: CASTEGAGGETQYF. The CDR3 DNA reads as TGTGCCAGCACAGAGGGGGCAGGTGGGGAGACCCAGTACTTC.

This sequence joins TRBV29-1 and TRBJ2-7; 8 bases map to TRBD1. From germline, CDR1 is SQVTM and CDR2 ANQGSEA. CDR3 length equals 13 residues. V trimming: 4 bases; J trimming: 4 bases; junction bases outside the gene matches: 6. The CDR3 is CSVGQGSSYEQYF. CDR3 in DNA: TGCAGCGTTGGACAGGGGTCGTCGTACGAGCAGTACTTC.

This clone was seen more than once but under ten times. This rearrangement joins TRBV9 to TRBJ2-1, with TRBD2 as a possible D gene (6 bases). Germline V CDR1 and CDR2: SGDLS, YYNGEE. There are 16 residues in the CDR3. Trimming pared 0 bases from V and 2 bases from J, leaving 12 bases between. Here the CDR3 reads CASSVAEGGAYNEQFF. CDR3 nucleotide sequence: TGTGCCAGCAGCGTAGCTGAGGGAGGTGCCTACAATGAGCAGTTCTTC.

The chain joins TRBV23-1 to TRBJ2-1; 8 bases align to TRBD1. TRBV23-1 is an ORF for which the function is uncertain. J lost 1 base, V lost 6 bases, and 23 bases had no gene match. The CDR3 consists of 21 residues. The CDR3 region is CASRPTTTATGGLRSYNEQFF. The CDR3 DNA sequence: TGCGCCAGCAGACCCACTACGACGGCCACAGGGGGGCTGAGGTCCTACAATGAGCAGTTCTTC.

This sequence joins TRBV28 and TRBJ1-1, with D possibly matching TRBD1 (5 bases). Trimming cost V 11 bases and J 1 base, with 17 bases left between them. The CDR3 is 14 residues long. Germline values: CDR1 MDHEN, CDR2 SYDVKM. CDR3 sequence: CASSARRGNTEAFF. The DNA for the CDR3 is TGTGCCTCTAGTGCACGGAGGGGGAACACTGAAGCTTTCTTT.